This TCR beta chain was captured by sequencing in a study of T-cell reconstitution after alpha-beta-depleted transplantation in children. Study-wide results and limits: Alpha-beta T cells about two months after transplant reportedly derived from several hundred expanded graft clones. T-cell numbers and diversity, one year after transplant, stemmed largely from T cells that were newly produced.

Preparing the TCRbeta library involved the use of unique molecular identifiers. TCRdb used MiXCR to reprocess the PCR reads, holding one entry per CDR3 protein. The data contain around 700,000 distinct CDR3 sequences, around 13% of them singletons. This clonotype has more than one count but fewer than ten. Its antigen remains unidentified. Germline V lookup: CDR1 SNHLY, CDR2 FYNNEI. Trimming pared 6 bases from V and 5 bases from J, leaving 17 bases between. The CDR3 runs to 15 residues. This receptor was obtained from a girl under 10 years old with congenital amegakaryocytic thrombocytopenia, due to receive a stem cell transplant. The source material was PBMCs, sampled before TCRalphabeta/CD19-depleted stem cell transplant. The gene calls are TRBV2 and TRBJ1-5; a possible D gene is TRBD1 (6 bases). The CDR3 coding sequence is TGTGCCAGCAGACGTCAGTTGAGGGGGGATCAGCCCCAGCATTTT. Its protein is CASRRQLRGDQPQHF.